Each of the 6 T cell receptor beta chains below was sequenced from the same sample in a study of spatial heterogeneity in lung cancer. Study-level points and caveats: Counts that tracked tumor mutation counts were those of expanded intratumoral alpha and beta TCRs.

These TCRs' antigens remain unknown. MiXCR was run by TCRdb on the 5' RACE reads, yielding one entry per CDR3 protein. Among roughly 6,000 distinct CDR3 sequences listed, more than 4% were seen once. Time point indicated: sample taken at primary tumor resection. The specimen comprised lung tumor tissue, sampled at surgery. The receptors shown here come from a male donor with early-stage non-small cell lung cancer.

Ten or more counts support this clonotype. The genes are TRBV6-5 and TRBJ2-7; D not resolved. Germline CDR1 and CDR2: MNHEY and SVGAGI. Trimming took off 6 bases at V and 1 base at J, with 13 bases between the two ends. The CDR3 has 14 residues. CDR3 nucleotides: TGTGCCAGCAGAATGACGGCGATTTCCTACGAGCAGTACTTC. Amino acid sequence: CASRMTAISYEQYF.

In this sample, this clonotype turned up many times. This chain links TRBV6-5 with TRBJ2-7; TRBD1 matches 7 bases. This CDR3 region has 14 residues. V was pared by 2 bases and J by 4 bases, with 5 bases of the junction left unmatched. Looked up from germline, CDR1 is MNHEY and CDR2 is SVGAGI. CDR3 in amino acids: CASSYRQGDYEQYF. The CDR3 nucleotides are TGTGCCAGCAGTTACCGACAGGGAGATTACGAGCAGTACTTC.

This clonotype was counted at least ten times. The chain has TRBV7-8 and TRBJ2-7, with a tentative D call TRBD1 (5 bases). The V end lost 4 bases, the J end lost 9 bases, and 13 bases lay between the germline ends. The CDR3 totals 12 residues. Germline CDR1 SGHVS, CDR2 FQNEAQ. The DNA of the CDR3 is TGTGCCAGCAGCTCGGACACCCGTGGGCAGTACTTC. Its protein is CASSSDTRGQYF.

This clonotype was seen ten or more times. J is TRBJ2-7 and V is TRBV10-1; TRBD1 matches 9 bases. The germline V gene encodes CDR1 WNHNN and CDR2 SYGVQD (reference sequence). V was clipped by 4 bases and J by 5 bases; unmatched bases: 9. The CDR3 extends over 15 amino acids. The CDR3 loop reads CASSGTGGLGNEQYF. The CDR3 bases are TGCGCCAGCAGTGGTACAGGGGGCCTAGGGAACGAGCAGTACTTC.

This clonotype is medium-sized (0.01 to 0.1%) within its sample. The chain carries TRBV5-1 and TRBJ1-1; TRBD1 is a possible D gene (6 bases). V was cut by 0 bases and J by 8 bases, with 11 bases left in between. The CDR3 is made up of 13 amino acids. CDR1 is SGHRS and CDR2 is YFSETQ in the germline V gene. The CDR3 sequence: CASSLETGTEAFF. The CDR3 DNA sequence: TGCGCCAGCAGCTTGGAGACAGGTACCGAAGCTTTCTTT.

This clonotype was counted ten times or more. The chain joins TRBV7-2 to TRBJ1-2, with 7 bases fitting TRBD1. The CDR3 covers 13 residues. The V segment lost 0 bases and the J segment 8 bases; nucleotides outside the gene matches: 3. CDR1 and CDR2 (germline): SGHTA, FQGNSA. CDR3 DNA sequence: TGTGCCAGCAGCTTAGCAGTAGGGGGCGGCTACACCTTC. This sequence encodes CASSLAVGGGYTF.